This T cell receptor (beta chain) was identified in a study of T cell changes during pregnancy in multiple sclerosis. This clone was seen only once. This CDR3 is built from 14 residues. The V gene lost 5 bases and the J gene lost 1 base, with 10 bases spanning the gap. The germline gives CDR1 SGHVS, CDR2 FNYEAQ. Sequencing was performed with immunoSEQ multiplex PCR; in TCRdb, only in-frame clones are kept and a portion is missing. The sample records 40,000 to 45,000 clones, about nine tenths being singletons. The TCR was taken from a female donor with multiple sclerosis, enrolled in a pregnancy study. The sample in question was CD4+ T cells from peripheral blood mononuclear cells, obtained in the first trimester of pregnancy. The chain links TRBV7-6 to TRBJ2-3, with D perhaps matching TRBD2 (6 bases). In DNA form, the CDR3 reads TGTGCCAGCAGCCCAGGAGGGGGCACAGATACGCAGTATTTT. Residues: CASSPGGGTDTQYF.